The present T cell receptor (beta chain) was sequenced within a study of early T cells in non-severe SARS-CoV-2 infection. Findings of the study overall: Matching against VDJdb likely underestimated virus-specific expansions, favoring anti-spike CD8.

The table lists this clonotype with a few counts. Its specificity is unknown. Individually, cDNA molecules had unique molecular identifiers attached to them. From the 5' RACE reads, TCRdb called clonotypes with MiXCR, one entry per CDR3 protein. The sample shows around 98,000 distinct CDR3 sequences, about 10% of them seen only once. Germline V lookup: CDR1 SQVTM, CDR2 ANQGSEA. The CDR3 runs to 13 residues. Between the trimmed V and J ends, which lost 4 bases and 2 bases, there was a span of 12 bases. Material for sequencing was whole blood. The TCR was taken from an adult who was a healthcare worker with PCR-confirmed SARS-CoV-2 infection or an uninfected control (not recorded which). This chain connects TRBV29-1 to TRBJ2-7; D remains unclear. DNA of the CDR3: TGCAGCGTTGTTGTACAGAGACCCTACGAGCAGTACTTC. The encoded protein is CSVVVQRPYEQYF.